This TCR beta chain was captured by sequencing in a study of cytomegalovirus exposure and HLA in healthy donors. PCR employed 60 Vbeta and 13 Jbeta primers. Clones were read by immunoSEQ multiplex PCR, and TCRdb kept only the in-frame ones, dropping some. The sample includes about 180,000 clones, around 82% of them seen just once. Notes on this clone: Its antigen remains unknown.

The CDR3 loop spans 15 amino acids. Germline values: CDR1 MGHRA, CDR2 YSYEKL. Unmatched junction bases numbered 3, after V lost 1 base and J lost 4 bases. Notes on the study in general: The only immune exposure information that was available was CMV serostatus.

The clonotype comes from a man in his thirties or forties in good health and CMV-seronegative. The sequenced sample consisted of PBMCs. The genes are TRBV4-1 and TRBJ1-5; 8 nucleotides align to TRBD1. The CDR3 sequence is CASSQVRTGNQPQHF. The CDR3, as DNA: TGCGCCAGCAGCCAAGTAAGGACAGGGAATCAGCCCCAGCATTTT.